The rows below give T cell receptor beta chains drawn from one sample of a study of blood T cell repertoires in COVID-19. Data came from immunoSEQ multiplex PCR; TCRdb stores just in-frame clones and leaves some out. This table holds 200,000 or so clones, approximately 84% found once. The sequenced sample was peripheral blood. The receptors come from a man at least 80 years old with acute or convalescent COVID-19. Both conserved end residues are part of each CDR3. Each record gives: V gene, D gene, clone size, J gene, CDR3 DNA, CDR3 protein. The D gene is left open where the match is weak. Some rows have no size entry. The others give once, few or many, or a class for an expanded clone.

v_gene: TRBV19; d_gene: TRBD2; abundance: NA; j_gene: TRBJ2-1; CDR3nt: TGTGCCACTAACCAGCGGGAGGGGGGATACAATGAGCAGTTCTTC; CDR3aa: CATNQREGGYNEQFF
v_gene: TRBV7-2; d_gene: TRBD1; abundance: NA; j_gene: TRBJ1-6; CDR3nt: TGTGCCAGCTCGACAGGGGAAGATTCACCCCTCCACTTT; CDR3aa: CASSTGEDSPLHF
v_gene: TRBV7-2; d_gene: NA; abundance: NA; j_gene: TRBJ2-3; CDR3nt: TGTGCCAGCAGCTGGACACAAGCAGATACGCAGTATTTT; CDR3aa: CASSWTQADTQYF
v_gene: TRBV24-1; d_gene: TRBD2; abundance: NA; j_gene: TRBJ2-1; CDR3nt: TGTGCCACCCTGCGACTAGCGGGAGCCACTGAGCAGTTCTTC; CDR3aa: CATLRLAGATEQFF
v_gene: TRBV5-1; d_gene: TRBD2; abundance: NA; j_gene: TRBJ2-1; CDR3nt: TGCGCCAGCAGCTTGGACGGGAGGGCATCCTACAATGAGCAGTTCTTC; CDR3aa: CASSLDGRASYNEQFF
v_gene: TRBV3-1/TRBV3-2; d_gene: NA; abundance: NA; j_gene: TRBJ2-1; CDR3nt: TGTGCCAGCAGCCAAGAGCGGGTTGAGCAGTTCTTC; CDR3aa: CASSQERVEQFF
v_gene: TRBV18; d_gene: TRBD1; abundance: NA; j_gene: TRBJ1-4; CDR3nt: TGTGCCAGCTCACCCCGGGACAGTTTGAATGAAAAACTGTTTTTT; CDR3aa: CASSPRDSLNEKLFF
v_gene: TRBV19; d_gene: NA; abundance: NA; j_gene: TRBJ2-3; CDR3nt: TGTGCCAGTAGACAGGGGGGGGGCACAGATACGCAGTATTTT; CDR3aa: CASRQGGGTDTQYF
v_gene: TRBV7-2; d_gene: NA; abundance: NA; j_gene: TRBJ1-5; CDR3nt: TGTGCCAGCAGCTTAACCCAGGCTCAGCCCCAGCATTTT; CDR3aa: CASSLTQAQPQHF
v_gene: TRBV18; d_gene: TRBD1; abundance: NA; j_gene: TRBJ1-6; CDR3nt: TGTGCCAGCTCACCGCCGGGACAGGGGTATAATTCACCCCTCCACTTT; CDR3aa: CASSPPGQGYNSPLHF
v_gene: TRBV10-1; d_gene: TRBD2; abundance: NA; j_gene: TRBJ2-2; CDR3nt: TGCGCCAGCAGCAGGACTAGCCGTACCGGGGAGCTGTTTTTT; CDR3aa: CASSRTSRTGELFF
v_gene: TRBV15; d_gene: TRBD1; abundance: NA; j_gene: TRBJ1-6; CDR3nt: TGTGCCACCAGCAGAACCGGGACAGGGAATTCACCCCTCCACTTT; CDR3aa: CATSRTGTGNSPLHF
v_gene: TRBV7-9; d_gene: NA; abundance: NA; j_gene: TRBJ1-3; CDR3nt: TGTGCCAGCAGCTCCGACACCTCTGGAAACACCATATATTTT; CDR3aa: CASSSDTSGNTIYF
v_gene: TRBV12-3/TRBV12-4; d_gene: NA; abundance: once; j_gene: TRBJ2-7; CDR3nt: TGTGCCAGCAGTTTAACCAGAAGCGAGCAGTACTTC; CDR3aa: CASSLTRSEQYF
v_gene: TRBV7-9; d_gene: TRBD2; abundance: NA; j_gene: TRBJ2-1; CDR3nt: TGTGCCAGCAGGTCCTGGACTAGCGGGACGAATGAGCAGTTCTTC; CDR3aa: CASRSWTSGTNEQFF
v_gene: TRBV5-1; d_gene: TRBD1; abundance: NA; j_gene: TRBJ1-6; CDR3nt: TGCGCCAGCAGCTTGGAGGGACAGGAGAATTCACCCCTCCACTTT; CDR3aa: CASSLEGQENSPLHF
v_gene: TRBV19; d_gene: NA; abundance: few; j_gene: TRBJ2-7; CDR3nt: TGTGCCAGTAGTATGCTCCCGGGGACAACCGAGCAGTACTTC; CDR3aa: CASSMLPGTTEQYF
v_gene: TRBV9; d_gene: NA; abundance: NA; j_gene: TRBJ1-4; CDR3nt: TGTGCCAGCAGCGTAGGCCTCCGGGGGAAACTGTTTTTT; CDR3aa: CASSVGLRGKLFF
v_gene: TRBV2; d_gene: NA; abundance: NA; j_gene: TRBJ1-5; CDR3nt: TGTGCCAGCAGTGAGGCGGGAGGGCGTCAGCCCCAGCATTTT; CDR3aa: CASSEAGGRQPQHF
v_gene: TRBV10-2; d_gene: NA; abundance: NA; j_gene: TRBJ2-1; CDR3nt: TGCGCCAGCAGCACTCAGGACAGCTCCTACAATGAGCAGTTCTTC; CDR3aa: CASSTQDSSYNEQFF
v_gene: TRBV15; d_gene: NA; abundance: NA; j_gene: TRBJ2-1; CDR3nt: TGTGCCACCAGCAGAGGGGGCCTCTTGCAAGGCAATGAGCAGTTCTTC; CDR3aa: CATSRGGLLQGNEQFF
v_gene: TRBV18; d_gene: TRBD1; abundance: NA; j_gene: TRBJ2-2; CDR3nt: TGTGCCAGCTCACCACAGGACAGGGCAGCCGGGGAGCTGTTTTTT; CDR3aa: CASSPQDRAAGELFF
v_gene: TRBV24-1; d_gene: TRBD2; abundance: NA; j_gene: TRBJ2-2; CDR3nt: TGTGCCACCGCTCGAGGGAGGGGCCCCGCCGGGGAGCTGTTTTTT; CDR3aa: CATARGRGPAGELFF
v_gene: TRBV7-9; d_gene: TRBD1; abundance: NA; j_gene: TRBJ1-4; CDR3nt: TGTGCCAGCAGCTTAGAGGGACAGCGGGCTGAAAAACTGTTTTTT; CDR3aa: CASSLEGQRAEKLFF